The 16 T cell receptor beta chains below were found in one sample sequenced in a study of low-dose radiotherapy and immunotherapy resistance in tumors. The time point: after trial treatment. The treatment here: LDRT plus nivolumab, ipilimumab, low-dose cyclophosphamide and aspirin (RACIN trial). Alpha and beta chains were covered, as first-strand cDNA relied on TRAV- and TRBV-specific primers. A roughly 20-cycle PCR with a constant-region primer and V-primer adapter amplified TCRs. TCRdb recomputed calls from the reads with MiXCR, one row per CDR3 protein. The sample holds about 58,000 distinct CDR3 sequences; 20% to 25% are singletons and the top ten take 6.5% to 8%. Here the sequenced sample was PBMCs, taken after low-dose radiotherapy plus immunotherapy. Every receptor here comes from a male donor with prostate cancer.

This clonotype was seen many times. The chain combines TRBV7-6 with TRBJ2-1; D is possibly TRBD2 (6 bases). Trimming cost V 1 base and J 3 bases, with 13 bases left between them. Germline CDR1 SGHVS, CDR2 FNYEAQ. The CDR3 loop spans 16 amino acids. CDR3 in DNA: TGTGCCAGCAGCTTAGTTGGGCAGGGACTCTACAATGAGCAGTTCTTC. Encoded protein: CASSLVGQGLYNEQFF.

This clonotype showed up many times. The CDR3 DNA sequence: TGTGCCATGCGGAGCCCGGTCGGTATAACCCAGGGCACTGAAGCTTTCTTT. This translates into CAMRSPVGITQGTEAFF. V usage is TRBV19 and J usage is TRBJ1-1; D perhaps matches TRBD1 (5 bases). The V end lost 10 bases, the J end lost 4 bases, and 28 bases lay between the germline ends. The CDR3 has 17 residues. CDR1 LNHDA and CDR2 SQIVND come from the germline V gene (reference sequence).

This clonotype was observed at least ten times. This CDR3 is CASSLIQLGNEQFF. In nucleotides, the CDR3 is TGTGCCAGCAGCTTAATCCAGCTTGGGAATGAGCAGTTCTTC. The rearrangement joins TRBV7-2 to TRBJ2-1; D unresolved. This CDR3 is 14 amino acids long. V was clipped by 2 bases and J by 7 bases, with 12 bases between them. The germline V gene has CDR1 SGHTA and CDR2 FQGNSA.

The chain combines TRBV28 with TRBJ1-4, with D unresolved. V lost 6 bases, J lost 7 bases, and 6 bases lay in between. This CDR3 is built from 11 residues. Looked up from germline, CDR1 is MDHEN and CDR2 is SYDVKM. This CDR3 is CASRLGEKLFF. The CDR3 nucleotides read TGTGCCAGCAGGCTGGGTGAAAAACTGTTTTTT.

Many counts were recorded for this clonotype. The chain recombines TRBV7-9 with TRBJ1-3; D unclear. The CDR3 loop spans 16 amino acids. V shed 5 bases and J shed 0 bases, with 14 bases lying between them. The germline gives CDR1 SEHNR, CDR2 FQNEAQ (reference sequence). The CDR3 DNA follows: TGTGCCAGCAGCCTCACGGTGGGAAGCTCTGGAAACACCATATATTTT. Translation: CASSLTVGSSGNTIYF. The variable domain in full, with the rest retrieved from reference TRBV7-9 and TRBJ1-3, is DTGVSQNPRHKITKRGQNVTFRCDPISEHNRLYWYRQTLGQGPEFLTYFQNEAQLEKSRLLSDRFSAERPKGSFSTLEIQRTEQGDSAMYLCASSLTVGSSGNTIYFGEGSWLTVV.

The CDR3 DNA follows: TGTGCCAGCAGTTTAGCGCTTCGACTAGCGGGGACCTACAATGAGCAGTTCTTC. This sequence encodes CASSLALRLAGTYNEQFF. The chain is built from TRBV12-3 or TRBV12-4 and TRBJ2-1; 11 bases match TRBD2. The V and J ends lost 0 bases and 2 bases, in that order; junction bases with no gene match: 6. The CDR3 covers 18 residues.

The rearrangement joins TRBV9 to TRBJ1-4; possibly TRBD1 for D (6 bases). Trimming removed 0 bases from V and 4 bases from J, with 16 bases in between. Germline lookup yields CDR1 SGDLS and CDR2 YYNGEE. The CDR3 has 17 amino acids. This chain's CDR3 is CASSVGIQGSGNEKLFF. CDR3 nucleotide sequence: TGTGCCAGCAGCGTAGGAATACAGGGTTCGGGTAATGAAAAACTGTTTTTT.

V is TRBV2 and J is TRBJ2-5; D perhaps matches TRBD1 (5 bases). Germline values: CDR1 SNHLY, CDR2 FYNNEI. V gave up 10 bases and J gave up 5 bases, with 20 bases separating them. This CDR3 is 14 amino acids long. The CDR3 spells CAISILTAGETQYF. The DNA for the CDR3 is TGTGCCATCAGCATCTTGACAGCTGGCGAGACCCAGTACTTC.

This clonotype has a count of ten or more. J is TRBJ1-2 and V is TRBV12-3 or TRBV12-4, with a possible D match to TRBD1 (5 bases). The CDR3 sequence is 12 residues long. Deletions cut 5 bases from V and 7 bases from J, with 11 bases between. The CDR3 is CASSDSRGGYTF. The CDR3 bases are TGTGCCAGCAGTGACAGCCGCGGTGGCTACACCTTC.

Ten or more counts support this clonotype. The J gene is TRBJ2-3, the V gene TRBV20-1, with 9 bases fitting TRBD2. Trimming cost V 5 bases and J 1 base; bases outside gene matches: 7. This CDR3 comprises 15 residues. Germline V gene data show CDR1 as DFQATT and CDR2 as SNEGSKA (reference sequence). CDR3 bases: TGCAGTGCTGCGGGGTCTAGCGGGGGCACAGATACGCAGTATTTT. Protein: CSAAGSSGGTDTQYF.

This clonotype showed up many times. V and J are TRBV12-3 or TRBV12-4 and TRBJ2-5; 8 nucleotides align to TRBD2. This CDR3 is 14 amino acids long. Trimming removed 7 bases from V and 5 bases from J; junction bases left unmatched: 9. The CDR3 sequence: CASKNAGGGETQYF. CDR3 sequence (DNA): TGTGCCAGCAAGAATGCGGGGGGAGGTGAGACCCAGTACTTC.

At least ten counts were recorded for this clonotype. The chain links TRBV5-5 to TRBJ2-1; the match to TRBD1 covers 7 bases. The J segment lost 10 bases and the V segment lost 0 bases, leaving 10 bases of the junction unmatched. Germline CDR1 is SGHKS and CDR2 is YYEKEE (reference sequence). The CDR3 is made up of 15 amino acids. The CDR3: CASSLDPGGPGEQFF. CDR3 in DNA: TGTGCCAGCAGCTTGGACCCAGGGGGTCCCGGAGAGCAGTTCTTC.

This clonotype came up many times. The V call is TRBV6-2 or TRBV6-3, the J call TRBJ1-5; 7 bases are a match to TRBD1. The CDR3 has 17 residues. Per germline, CDR1 MNHEY and CDR2 SVGEGT. The ends lost 6 bases at V and 2 bases at J; junction bases unmatched: 13. In nucleotides, the CDR3 is TGTGCCAGCAGACCGCGCCGGGACAGCAGACGCAATCAGCCCCAGCATTTT. Translated: CASRPRRDSRRNQPQHF.

This clonotype was seen at least ten times. This rearrangement joins TRBV29-1 to TRBJ2-3, with D perhaps TRBD1 or TRBD2 (5 bases each). From germline, CDR1 is SQVTM and CDR2 ANQGSEA. The CDR3 extends over 14 amino acids. The ends were cut back, 8 bases at V and 3 bases at J, with 18 bases in the middle. The CDR3 DNA follows: TGCAGCTTCTTCTGGGGGACGGGAACAGATACGCAGTATTTT. As protein: CSFFWGTGTDTQYF.

This clonotype has a count of ten or more. The chain is built from TRBV11-1 and TRBJ2-5, with TRBD2 identical over 15 bases. CDR3 size: 16 residues. With V trimmed by 6 bases and J by 1 base, 3 bases remained unmatched. Germline-derived CDR1 and CDR2 are SGHAT and FQDESV (reference sequence). This chain's CDR3 is CASRGLAGGFQETQYF. In nucleotides, the CDR3 is TGTGCCAGCAGGGGACTAGCGGGGGGTTTCCAAGAGACCCAGTACTTC.

Note on this clonotype: The likely explanation is a read error, given a far larger clone one base away. This sequence joins TRBV20-1 and TRBJ2-1, with 10 bases that match TRBD1. CDR3 length: 15 residues. Germline CDR1 is DFQATT and CDR2 is SNEGSKA (reference sequence). V was pared by 0 bases and J by 10 bases, with 9 bases of the junction left unmatched. The CDR3 loop is CSARDETGGGYEQFF. For the CDR3, the DNA is TGCAGTGCTAGAGATGAGACAGGGGGCGGCTACGAGCAGTTCTTC.